This T cell receptor (beta chain) was identified during a study of cytomegalovirus exposure and HLA in healthy donors. Study results and caveats: Accounts indicate the classifier identified cytomegalovirus status with strong specificity and sensitivity. Some TCR beta chains (roughly 160 of them) were listed as cytomegalovirus-associated.

As for this clone: Its matching antigen is unknown.

Generated by immunoSEQ multiplex PCR, the TCRdb table keeps only in-frame clones and is missing some. The repertoire holds 90,000 to 100,000 clones, with 87% as singletons. V was clipped by 1 base and J by 6 bases; unmatched bases: 0. CDR3 length: 13 residues. In germline, CDR1 is SGHAT, CDR2 FQNNGV. The chain is built from TRBV11-2 and TRBJ1-1; TRBD1 matches 9 bases. The sequenced sample consisted of PBMCs. This receptor was identified in a young man in good health and CMV-seropositive. The CDR3 DNA is TGTGCCAGCAGCTTAGGACAGGGGGCTGAAGCTTTCTTT. Translation gives CASSLGQGAEAFF.